These 5 T cell receptor beta chains originate from one sample sequenced in a study of spatial heterogeneity in lung cancer. Time point here: sample taken at primary tumor resection. Unsorted whole RNA of tumor, nontumor lung or frozen PBMC was sequenced. From the 5' RACE reads, TCRdb called clonotypes with MiXCR, one entry per CDR3 protein. The table lists approximately 39,000 distinct CDR3 sequences, roughly 5.8% of them singletons, with 11% in the top ten. Sequencing was performed on PBMCs, taken at surgery. The origin of the receptors is a male donor with early-stage non-small cell lung cancer.

V gene TRBV5-1 combines with J gene TRBJ2-3, with D perhaps matching TRBD2 (6 bases). V lost 0 bases to trimming and J lost 3 bases, with 14 bases between them. This CDR3 is 16 amino acids long. Germline lookup yields CDR1 SGHRS and CDR2 YFSETQ. Written as DNA, the CDR3 is TGCGCCAGCAGCTTGGGACTAGGAGTTGAGACAGATACGCAGTATTTT. Translated, it gives CASSLGLGVETDTQYF.

Many counts were recorded for this clonotype. The V gene is TRBV10-2, the J gene TRBJ2-2, with unresolved D. CDR3 length: 14 residues. V lost 3 bases and J lost 7, with 12 bases in between. The V gene's germline CDR1 is WSHSY and CDR2 SAAADI. This CDR3 is CASSDSRRDGELFF. As DNA, the CDR3 is TGCGCCAGCAGTGACTCCAGACGTGACGGGGAGCTGTTTTTT.

This clonotype has a count of ten or more. This chain links TRBV6-1 with TRBJ1-6, with 7 bases aligning to TRBD1. This CDR3 spans 17 amino acids. Trimming at V came to 2 bases and at J to 7 bases, leaving 11 bases not matched to a gene. The germline V gene has CDR1 MNHNS and CDR2 SASEGT. The CDR3, as DNA: TGTGCCAGCAGTGAACGAATACAGGGGAGTCCCAATTCACCCCTCCACTTT. It is translated as CASSERIQGSPNSPLHF.

Many counts were recorded for this clonotype. J is TRBJ1-1 and V is TRBV18, with D maybe TRBD1 (6 bases). The CDR3 consists of 13 residues. CDR1 and CDR2 (germline): KGHSH, LQKENI. V lost 3 bases and J 4 bases, leaving 9 bases between the germline ends. CDR3 residues: CASSPRTATEAFF. CDR3 coding DNA: TGTGCCAGCTCACCTAGGACAGCCACTGAAGCTTTCTTT.

This clonotype has at least ten counts. This chain connects TRBV6-4 to TRBJ2-1; D call uncertain. The CDR3 totals 13 residues. Germline CDR1 reads MRHNA; CDR2 reads SNTAGT. V lost 4 bases and J 8 bases, leaving 12 bases between the germline ends. The CDR3 DNA sequence: TGTGCCAGCAGTGCCCGGGTAGGGTATGAGCAGTTCTTC. This translates into CASSARVGYEQFF.